The T cell receptor (beta chain) under discussion was sequenced for a study of T cell responses to AZD1222 COVID-19 vaccine. Study-wide results and caveats: There were mostly white British donors and more females than males, and clonal diversity was possibly underestimated. Regions 160-218 and 743-854 held dominance among vaccine-associated CD4 TCRs, which spanned spike. An increase in Spike-specific TCR breadth and depth was observed after two AZD1222 doses.

It was second doses at about 4 or about 12 weeks that were pooled. Some clones are missing from TCRdb's copy, which holds only in-frame ones; the method was immunoSEQ multiplex PCR. The profile covers nearly 95,000 clones, with approximately 90% appearing a single time and about 2.7% taken by the ten largest. As concerns this clone: What it binds is not known.

This receptor was identified in an adult who received the AZD1222 COVID-19 vaccine. The material sequenced was peripheral blood, taken 28 days after the second AZD1222 dose.

The CDR3 DNA reads as TGTGCCAGCAGTTACTCGTCCCAAGGGGAGACCCAGTACTTC. Its protein is CASSYSSQGETQYF. This chain links TRBV6-5 with TRBJ2-5; D gene unclear. The CDR3 covers 14 residues. Between the trimmed V and J ends, which lost 0 bases and 5 bases, there was a span of 10 bases. CDR1 is MNHEY and CDR2 is SVGAGI in the germline V gene.